This passage covers 22 T cell receptor beta chains from one sample sequenced in a study of blood T cell repertoires in COVID-19. Profiled with immunoSEQ multiplex PCR; TCRdb holds only in-frame clones, not every one. This table holds about 130,000 clones, around 86% found once. Sequencing used peripheral blood. Receptors originate from a woman in her 50s who had recovered from COVID-19.

This sequence joins TRBV5-8 and TRBJ2-3, with a possible D match to TRBD2 (6 bases). This CDR3 contains 16 residues. Germline V gene sequence: CDR1 SGHTS, CDR2 YDEGEE. Trimming cost V 1 base and J 2 bases, with 14 bases left between them. DNA of the CDR3: TGTGCCAGCAGCTTGTTGAAGCGGGCGTACACAGATACGCAGTATTTT. Its translation is CASSLLKRAYTDTQYF. Combining the CDR3 with reference TRBV5-8 and TRBJ2-3 gives the whole variable domain EAGVTQSPTHLIKTRGQQATLRCSPISGHTSVYWYQQALGLGLQFLLWYDEGEERNRGNFPPRFSGRQFPNYSSELNVNALELEDSALYLCASSLLKRAYTDTQYFGPGTRLTVL.

This clone was seen a handful of times. The V and J genes are TRBV12-3 or TRBV12-4 and TRBJ1-1, with D unresolved. The length of the CDR3 is 13 residues. The V end lost 4 bases, the J end lost 4 bases, and 10 bases lay between the germline ends. CDR3 nucleotides: TGTGCCAGCAGTTCTCTAAGTCGCACTGAAGCTTTCTTT. This translates into CASSSLSRTEAFF.

This sequence joins TRBV18 and TRBJ1-4; TRBD1 matches 11 bases. Germline CDR1 reads KGHSH; CDR2 reads LQKENI. J gave up 7 bases and V 6 bases, and 19 bases lay outside the gene matches. The CDR3 covers 19 residues. The CDR3 protein is CASSPGTGGFAGRPEKLFF. The CDR3 bases are TGTGCCAGCTCGCCCGGGACAGGGGGTTTCGCGGGACGGCCTGAAAAACTGTTTTTT.

This clone was found once. The V and J genes are TRBV7-2 and TRBJ1-1, with D unclear. CDR3 size: 13 residues. The germline CDR1 and CDR2 sequences are SGHTA and FQGNSA. Trimming took off 4 bases at V and 8 bases at J, with 14 bases between the two ends. The CDR3 loop reads CASSYPPGREAFF. The CDR3 nucleotides are TGTGCCAGCAGCTACCCTCCAGGTAGGGAAGCTTTCTTT.

This sequence joins TRBV6-5 and TRBJ1-2; D possibly corresponds to TRBD1 (6 bases). The CDR3 consists of 13 residues. V was pared by 6 bases and J by 7 bases, with 15 bases between. Germline loops: CDR1 MNHEY, CDR2 SVGAGI. In DNA form, the CDR3 reads TGTGCCAGCAGCAGCACAGGGTTCGGTGGCTACACCTTC. It is translated as CASSSTGFGGYTF.

This sequence joins TRBV6-2 or TRBV6-3 and TRBJ2-1; tentative D call: TRBD2 (6 bases). The CDR3 totals 14 residues. V shed 5 bases and J shed 9 bases, with 17 bases lying between them. Germline V gene data show CDR1 as MNHEY and CDR2 as SVGEGT. The CDR3 region has the DNA TGTGCCAGCAGTCGGGGGATACTAGGTACTGAGCAGTTCTTC. Its translation is CASSRGILGTEQFF.

A single count supports this clone. J is TRBJ1-4 and V is TRBV4-1, with TRBD1 matching 7 bases. Germline V CDR1 and CDR2: MGHRA, YSYEKL. J gave up 4 bases and V 2 bases, and 4 bases lay outside the gene matches. This CDR3 region has 15 residues. CDR3 sequence (DNA): TGCGCCAGCAGCCAACCGGGACAGAATAATGAAAAACTGTTTTTT. Translation: CASSQPGQNNEKLFF.

This clone was recorded at least ten times. The chain uses TRBV5-1 and TRBJ2-7; 8 bases are a match to TRBD2. Germline V gives CDR1 SGHRS, CDR2 YFSETQ. The CDR3 covers 14 residues. V shed 4 bases, J shed 7 bases, and the junction held 10 bases outside the gene matches. The CDR3, as DNA: TGCGCCAGCAGCGGTTTAGCGGGACTTGGAGAGCAGTACTTC. Amino acid sequence: CASSGLAGLGEQYF.

This chain links TRBV6-6 with TRBJ2-3; 8 positions agree with TRBD2. From germline, CDR1 is MNHNY and CDR2 SVGAGI (reference sequence). J gave up 3 bases and V 8 bases, and 4 bases lay outside the gene matches. The CDR3 runs to 13 residues. In nucleotides, the CDR3 is TGTGCCAGCCGGGGGGGGAGAACAGATACGCAGTATTTT. Encoded protein: CASRGGRTDTQYF.

The chain links TRBV4-2 to TRBJ2-6; tentatively, D is TRBD1 (5 bases). V was trimmed by 0 bases and J by 0 bases, leaving 9 bases between them. Looked up from germline, CDR1 is LGHNA and CDR2 is YNFKEQ. The CDR3 is 17 residues long. The DNA for the CDR3 is TGTGCCAGCAGCCAAGATTTAAGGGGCTCTGGGGCCAACGTCCTGACTTTC. Protein sequence: CASSQDLRGSGANVLTF.

The CDR3 region is CASSQGGAQAEQYF. Here the CDR3 DNA reads TGTGCCAGCTCACAGGGAGGGGCGCAGGCCGAGCAGTACTTC. This rearrangement joins TRBV18 to TRBJ2-7; 7 bases align to TRBD2. Unmatched junction bases numbered 9, after V lost 4 bases and J lost 6 bases. The germline V gene has CDR1 KGHSH and CDR2 LQKENI. The length of the CDR3 is 14 residues. Together with reference TRBV18 and TRBJ2-7, the CDR3 gives the full variable domain: NAGVMQNPRHLVRRRGQEARLRCSPMKGHSHVYWYRQLPEEGLKFMVYLQKENIIDESGMPKERFSAEFPKEGPSILRIQQVVRGDSAAYFCASSQGGAQAEQYFGPGTRLTVT.

V usage is TRBV5-8 and J usage is TRBJ2-3; possibly TRBD2 for D (5 bases). Trimming took off 6 bases at V and 3 bases at J, with 14 bases between the two ends. Germline-derived CDR1 and CDR2 are SGHTS and YDEGEE. This CDR3 is 14 amino acids long. The CDR3 spells CASIRADPTDTQYF. In nucleotides, the CDR3 is TGTGCCAGCATCCGAGCGGATCCTACAGATACGCAGTATTTT.

The chain has TRBV6-6 and TRBJ1-1, with 8 bases aligning to TRBD1. The CDR3 is 13 residues long. Per germline, CDR1 MNHNY and CDR2 SVGAGI (reference sequence). J gave up 4 bases and V 5 bases, and 3 bases lay outside the gene matches. The CDR3 is CASSQQGGTEAFF. CDR3 nucleotide sequence: TGTGCCAGCAGTCAACAGGGGGGCACTGAAGCTTTCTTT.

This clone came up once. The chain recombines TRBV6-6 with TRBJ1-1; the D gene is possibly TRBD1 (6 bases). V was pared by 7 bases and J by 0 bases, with 12 bases between. The germline V gene has CDR1 MNHNY and CDR2 SVGAGI (reference sequence). The CDR3 is made up of 14 amino acids. The CDR3 sequence: CASTQDSLNTEAFF. DNA of the CDR3: TGTGCCAGCACCCAGGACAGTTTGAACACTGAAGCTTTCTTT.

This chain connects TRBV7-2 to TRBJ2-3; a possible D gene is TRBD1 (6 bases). Germline CDR1 reads SGHTA; CDR2 reads FQGNSA. With 5 bases removed from V and 2 bases from J, the gap between germline ends came to 20 bases. This CDR3 contains 17 residues. The CDR3 loop reads CASSQRPWGRYTDTQYF. The CDR3 DNA follows: TGTGCCAGCAGCCAAAGGCCGTGGGGGCGGTACACAGATACGCAGTATTTT. Full variable domain (rest looked up from reference TRBV7-2 and TRBJ2-3): GAGVSQSPSNKVTEKGKDVELRCDPISGHTALYWYRQSLGQGLEFLIYFQGNSAPDKSGLPSDRFSAERTGGSVSTLTIQRTQQEDSAVYLCASSQRPWGRYTDTQYFGPGTRLTVL.

CDR3 DNA sequence: TGTGCCACCAGCAGAGAAAAAACAGGGTCTCAGCCCCAGCATTTT. Translating it yields CATSREKTGSQPQHF. This chain uses TRBV15 with TRBJ1-5, with D tentatively TRBD1 (6 bases). V dropped 0 bases and J dropped 6 bases, with 12 bases sitting between them. Germline lookup yields CDR1 LNHNV and CDR2 YYDKDF (reference sequence). This CDR3 is 15 amino acids long.

In nucleotides, the CDR3 is TGTGCCAGCGGAGACAGGGGGCGTAACACTGAAGCTTTCTTT. Its translation is CASGDRGRNTEAFF. The chain has TRBV6-5 and TRBJ1-1, with TRBD1 matching 10 bases. This CDR3 is 14 amino acids long. Germline values: CDR1 MNHEY, CDR2 SVGAGI. The V segment lost 8 bases and the J segment 2 bases; nucleotides outside the gene matches: 5.

The rearrangement uses TRBV5-1 and TRBJ1-1, with D tentatively TRBD1 (6 bases). V lost 0 bases to trimming and J lost 8 bases, with 14 bases between them. The CDR3 extends over 14 amino acids. Per the germline V gene, CDR1 is SGHRS and CDR2 is YFSETQ. The DNA for the CDR3 is TGCGCCAGCAGCTTGGGGGATTCCGGGACAGAAGCTTTCTTT. This sequence encodes CASSLGDSGTEAFF.

The chain couples TRBV5-1 to TRBJ2-1; 9 bases agree with TRBD2. V lost 3 bases to trimming and J lost 4 bases; unmatched junction nucleotides: 5. CDR3 size: 15 residues. The germline V gene encodes CDR1 SGHRS and CDR2 YFSETQ. CDR3 sequence reads: CASSSPSGAYNEQFF. CDR3 DNA: TGCGCCAGCAGCTCACCTAGCGGGGCTTACAATGAGCAGTTCTTC.

DNA for the CDR3: TGCAGCGTTGACGACTCGCGGGGGGGCTCAGATACGCAGTATTTT. As protein: CSVDDSRGGSDTQYF. This chain joins TRBV29-1 and TRBJ2-3; 9 bases fit TRBD2. This CDR3 has 15 amino acids. With 3 bases clipped from V and 4 bases from J, the junction kept 8 bases outside the gene matches. Germline CDR1 SQVTM, CDR2 ANQGSEA.

J is TRBJ2-7 and V is TRBV10-3; D possibly corresponds to TRBD1 (5 bases). CDR1 and CDR2 from the germline V gene are ENHRY and SYGVKD. The ends were cut back, 11 bases at V and 3 bases at J, with 20 bases in the middle. The CDR3 covers 14 residues. This CDR3 reads CAPSIRQIDYEQYF. CDR3 sequence (DNA): TGTGCCCCATCAATTAGACAGATTGACTACGAGCAGTACTTC.

This clone was seen once. This sequence joins TRBV19 and TRBJ1-5; a possible D gene is TRBD1 (5 bases). Germline V gene data show CDR1 as LNHDA and CDR2 as SQIVND (reference sequence). V lost 2 bases to trimming and J lost 11 bases, with 13 bases between them. CDR3 length: 13 residues. The DNA of the CDR3 is TGTGCCAGTAGTATACAAGTAGACAGAGCCCAGCATTTT. It is translated as CASSIQVDRAQHF.